This T cell receptor (beta chain) was found in a study of OX40 agonist ivuxolimab in advanced cancers. As for the study in general: Partial responses were observed in three patients, of whom one had hepatocellular carcinoma and two had cutaneous melanoma. Study-wide points: Certain nonresponders likewise exhibited a low normalized T-cell clonal expansion. In the 0.1 to 3.0 mg/kg range, CD4+ and CD8+ blood T cells had expanded clonally by week 6.

V lost 1 base and J 3 bases, leaving 10 bases between the germline ends. Germline V lookup: CDR1 SEHNR, CDR2 FQNEAQ (reference sequence). The CDR3 is 15 residues long. Using immunoSEQ multiplex PCR, the repertoire was profiled, and TCRdb retains in-frame clones only, with some absent. Altogether roughly 48,000 clones are present, approximately 88% being singletons, with the ten largest covering approximately 1.2%. Peripheral blood came from all dose cohorts at three timepoints. To note about this clone: Its matching antigen is unknown.

The clonotype comes from an adult with an advanced solid tumor such as melanoma, head and neck, liver or kidney cancer. The specimen was CD4+ or CD8+ T cells sorted from blood, collected in a trial of the OX40 agonist ivuxolimab. V usage is TRBV7-9 and J usage is TRBJ1-5; D gene uncertain. CDR3 sequence reads: CASSLGYWDNQPQHF. The CDR3 coding sequence is TGTGCCAGCAGCTTAGGGTATTGGGACAATCAGCCCCAGCATTTT.